This TCR beta chain was profiled in a study of T cell changes during pregnancy in multiple sclerosis. Method: immunoSEQ multiplex PCR; TCRdb's copy keeps in-frame clones and lacks some. Of 30,000 to 45,000 clones listed, 85% to 95% are singletons. Sequenced: PBMCs (not recorded whether the cells were cultured). The source is a female donor with multiple sclerosis, enrolled in a pregnancy study.

The DNA for the CDR3 is TGTGCCAGCTCACCCCAGGATTTTGGACAGCCCCAGCATTTT. Protein sequence: CASSPQDFGQPQHF. The genes are TRBV18 and TRBJ1-5; the D is unclear. The V and J ends lost 3 bases and 7 bases respectively, with 13 bases between them. This CDR3 is 14 amino acids long. In germline, CDR1 is KGHSH, CDR2 LQKENI. The full variable domain, its missing parts supplied by reference TRBV18 and TRBJ1-5, is NAGVMQNPRHLVRRRGQEARLRCSPMKGHSHVYWYRQLPEEGLKFMVYLQKENIIDESGMPKERFSAEFPKEGPSILRIQQVVRGDSAAYFCASSPQDFGQPQHFGDGTRLSIL.